What follows are 2 T cell receptor beta chains derived from one specimen sequenced in a study of T cells in Graves' hyperthyroidism and ophthalmopathy (dated by TCRdb to about 2019). Library construction relied on multiplex PCR. The instrument given in TCRdb is Illumina HiSeq 2000. TCR beta CDR3 regions were amplified from RNA transcripts. The first round of RT-PCR for the TCR CDR3 was performed with the HTBI primer set and the Qiagen OneStep RT-PCR kit. In-frame beta chains were kept once TCRdb had trimmed the public reads at Q25 with fastp and called clones with MiXCR. A single entry per CDR3 protein holds the most common genes and DNA from its merged rows. The sample contains about 350,000 distinct CDR3 sequences, about 14% of them found a single time. The ten top clones hold about 22% of the sample. The sequenced sample consisted of blood. The origin of the receptors is a woman aged 25 to 39 with Graves' hyperthyroidism.

Many counts were recorded for this clonotype. CDR3 sequence: CSTSGTGVGEQYF. CDR3 nucleotides: TGCAGCACCTCCGGGACAGGGGTAGGCGAGCAGTACTTC. The chain uses TRBV29-1 and TRBJ2-7; 10 bases map to TRBD1. The V and J ends lost 8 bases and 6 bases, in that order; junction bases with no gene match: 10. Germline V gene data show CDR1 as SQVTM and CDR2 as ANQGSEA. This CDR3 is 13 amino acids long.

As to this clonotype: The conserved phenylalanine or tryptophan normally closing the CDR3 is absent here, so this likely arose from a read error. The V and J genes are TRBV20-1 and TRBJ2-7; D unclear. Per germline, CDR1 DFQATT and CDR2 SNEGSKA (reference sequence). V was clipped by 3 bases and J by 0 bases, with 18 bases between them. CDR3 length: 16 residues. The CDR3 protein is CSASGGNLLLSYEQYL. CDR3 bases: TGCAGTGCTAGCGGCGGCAACCTTCTGCTCTCCTACGAGCAGTACCTC.